This T cell receptor (beta chain) originates from a study of cytomegalovirus exposure and HLA in healthy donors (dated by TCRdb to between 2016 and 2019). Study-wide context: In an earlier analysis of under 600 of the donors, around 300 Gb of sequence data and about 110 million unique TCR beta sequences from 180 million or so T cells were reported. Approximately 310 gigabases of sequencing data and 70 million to 85 million unique TCR sequences were included in an early release covering under 650 HLA-typed donors. In an earlier analysis of several hundred of the donors, high-throughput TCR beta sequencing was used to judge whether each TCR beta V gene segment behaved as functional or pseudogenic. In a later analysis, previously published TCR beta repertoires from 666 donors were re-analyzed and high-resolution HLA genotyping was added so that TCR occurrence patterns could be studied. All discovery cohort repertoires had been generated on a single sequencing platform. Of the roughly 400 genotyped donors, 65% to 90% fell in the genetic ancestry cluster associated with self-reported Caucasian donors. The study aimed to test whether signatures of past pathogen exposure could be identified by cataloging public T cell receptors. Donor age, sex, ethnicity and CMV serostatus were collected together with the repertoire data. Class I and class II HLA loci were covered by the typing at four-digit resolution. To predict cytomegalovirus infection status, the study brought together high-throughput TCR immunosequencing, statistical association of individual TCRs with disease status, and machine learning. Genome-wide SNP genotypes for about 60% of the roughly 700 donors were used in a later genetic analysis, which treated that subset as a discovery cohort. The number of typed donors differed by locus: about 620-630 for A, B, C, DRB1 and DQB1; approximately 540 for DQA1; 606 for DPA1; and 400 to 480 for DPB1. A separate validation cohort of roughly 110 different subjects was used in addition to the 666-subject first cohort. Five DR-DQ haplotypes were treated as single units for association and clustering because of strong linkage in the cohort. Among roughly 400 genotyped donors of the cohort, an average of approximately 220,000 unique TCR beta nucleotide sequences was sequenced per donor, of which about 18% were non-productive. Using immunosequencing, the study profiled T cell repertoires from some 670 subjects and related those repertoires to cytomegalovirus serostatus. The later analysis used no new phenotypic data to find candidate immune exposures, relying instead on TCR beta sequences and their occurrence across donors. Study-level results and caveats: In vitro tests confirmed that a few of the cytomegalovirus-associated TCR beta chains recognize cytomegalovirus antigens. The 87-base-pair reads could not distinguish some IMGT-functional V segments, including TRBV6-2 and TRBV6-3, so those segments were excluded. In a later analysis, the rate of TCR association differed among HLA loci, with DRB1 alleles having the most associated TCRs and HLA-C alleles having the fewest. A further reported finding was that TCR beta sequences accurately predicted the HLA-A and HLA-B alleles for most subjects in the first cohort. A group of highly shared sequence variants was considered likely to be a technical artifact of the sequencing pipeline. Correlated functional status among segregating V segments might reflect linkage disequilibrium, but an unknown experimental factor could not be ruled out. At a false discovery rate of 0.05, a later analysis linked fewer than 20,000 TCR beta sequences to specific HLA alleles. The study gave a list of more than 150 TCR beta chains associated with cytomegalovirus. Cytomegalovirus status was reported to be diagnosed by the classifier with high specificity and sensitivity in both the original and validation cohorts. This cohort had only TCR beta chains sequenced, and the lack of alpha or paired-chain data limited which features could be detected. In a later analysis, most CMV-associated TCR beta chains were found to appear HLA-restricted, with HLA associations seemingly driven largely by CMV exposure. An association between a missense DCLRE1C variant and V-gene and J-gene trimming of TCR beta chains was found in a later genetic analysis and replicated in an independent cohort. Because HLA typing was unavailable for some donors at each locus, only the typed subset was used in association tests. Broadly in line with IMGT annotations, most TCR beta V segments showed up in productive rearrangements about 87% or about 30% of the time in an earlier analysis of some 590 of the donors. A later genetic analysis reported fewer N-insertions in productive TCRs among donors in an Asian-associated ancestry cluster than the approximately 670-donor mean. Across donors, most TCR sequences were observed very rarely, whereas some public TCRs were present in many individuals. The authors suggested that the approach could potentially be extended to other disease states and immunological phenotypes. When HLA alleles, especially DR and DQ, strongly co-occurred, attributing TCR associations to individual alleles was difficult. The presence/absence analyses assumed that sequencing depth was roughly uniform across donors, and that assumption may not be true. The earlier analysis of about 600 of the donors excluded 15 to 20 rarely observed V segments, including chromosome 9 orphons, because counts were too low. Immune exposure information for the cohort was limited to CMV serostatus. In a later analysis, HLA-associated TCR beta chains showed more clonal expansion and lower generation probabilities than non-associated chains that were equally common. According to a later analysis, parvovirus B19, influenza, CMV and Epstein-Barr virus appeared linked to several top co-occurrence clusters.

The CDR3 measures 16 amino acids from cysteine to phenylalanine. CDR3 DNA only is kept here, 48 bases in frame from base 1. Trimming removed 0 bases from V and 8 bases from J; the gene matches leave 6 bases unexplained. CDR1 is given as LGHNA and CDR2 as YSLEER, both from the germline V gene. The cohort was made up of about 610 healthy bone marrow donors. Cohort members were all nominally healthy when sampled, although unrecorded immune exposures were likely present. The donor tested CMV seropositive and was one of the 289 seropositive cohort members. Every donor gave a peripheral blood sample, and the peripheral blood mononuclear cells from that sample were used for TCR beta sequencing. Genomic DNA was extracted from the blood cell samples with the Qiagen DNeasy Blood Extraction Kit. As for this clone: It has no known antigen specificity.

The library was obtained by the immunoSEQ multiplex PCR assay. For the multiplex PCR, a mixture combining 60 forward primers for TCR Vbeta segments and 13 reverse primers for TCR Jbeta segments was used. The CDR3 region of rearranged TCR beta genes was amplified from genomic DNA by a multiplex PCR assay. Amplified TCR beta libraries were sequenced as 87-base-pair reads on the Illumina HiSeq System. The paper's processing steps were these. In a later analysis, around 80 million unique TCR beta chains were counted across the 650 to 750 repertoires, and some 10 million of these chains were shared by at least two donors. To remove PCR and sequencing errors, raw reads were error-corrected and collapsed into unique sequences using a nearest-neighbor algorithm that merged closely related sequences. V, D and J gene segments were assigned by aligning CDR3 sequences to IMGT reference sequences. For a sequence to be retained, at least a six-nucleotide match to both a V gene segment and a J gene segment was required. Rearrangements were called productive when the CDR3 lacked stop codons and stayed in frame with V and J; all others were non-productive. Following IMGT convention, CDR3 was defined as the stretch from the second conserved V-encoded cysteine up to the conserved J-encoded phenylalanine. The earlier analysis of a few hundred of the donors excluded sequences that lacked an unambiguous match to a single V gene segment. In an earlier analysis of roughly 500 of the donors, V segments were called functional above 56.7% productive rearrangements and were called segregating when the between-donor standard deviation exceeded 5%. A statistical classification framework was built for diagnosing cytomegalovirus status from the catalog of TCR beta chain sequences. In a later analysis, TCR nucleotide sequences were compared against IMGT/GENE-DB human TR gene sequences so that V and J genes could be assigned. A later analysis assigned CDR3 sequences and most-parsimonious VDJ recombination scenarios with the TCRdist pipeline. In a later analysis, each TCR beta chain was defined by its CDR3 amino acid sequence together with its V-gene family, and reads without a unique V-gene family were excluded. A later analysis removed 450 to 600 highly shared, low-generation-probability nucleotide sequences to deal with suspected cross-contamination and a sequencing artifact. In a later analysis, a clonal expansion index for each public chain was calculated from normalized within-repertoire ranks of inferred template counts. In a later analysis, generation probabilities were computed with a VDJ recombination model fitted to out-of-frame rearrangements, and the resulting probabilities were checked against IGoR. Hypergeometric tests were used in a later analysis to score TCR-TCR, TCR-HLA and TCR-CMV co-occurrence, with a repertoire-size bias correction applied to the TCR pairs. In a later analysis, false discovery rates were estimated by permuting HLA or CMV assignments 20 times. In a later analysis, co-occurring TCRs were grouped using DBSCAN, with TCRdist sequence similarity added in when clustering inside HLA-allele-positive subsets. For co-occurrence clustering, repertoires with fewer than 30,000 or more than 120,000 public chains were excluded, along with four or five repertoires with anomalous nucleotide sharing. Drawn from immuneACCESS, this table holds only the in-frame rearrangements with V and J called that TCRdb kept. Clones are partly lost; checked studies trace under half to an unresolved V gene and leave the rest unexplained. The DNA was the basis for D and trimming; V, J and clone size are from that table. In this sample's table one finds about 50,000 clones. The ten top clones hold 9% to 15% of the sample.

The sequencing sample was made of PBMCs. The rearrangement joined TRBV4-3 to TRBJ1-4, with TRBD1 identical over 10 junction bases. This sequence originates from a woman aged 55-70 years in good health and CMV-seropositive. DNA sequence: TGCGCCAGCAGCCAAGAGGGGACAGGGGTTAGCGAAAAACTGTTTTTT. Translated, it reads CASSQEGTGVSEKLFF.